These 7 T cell receptor beta chains came from one sample sequenced in a study of shared clonotypes between healthy human individuals. Produced via immunoSEQ multiplex PCR; TCRdb's table is partial and in-frame only. This table has about 300,000 clones, 74% appearing once. Material for sequencing was memory CD4+ T cells sorted from blood. Subset here: CD45RA-negative fraction. These receptors originate from a man aged 25 to 45 in good health.

This clone has a single count. CDR3 residues: CASSLDGSSTTDTQYF. In DNA, the CDR3 is TGTGCCAGCAGCCTCGACGGGTCTAGCACTACAGATACGCAGTATTTT. V usage is TRBV11-2 and J usage is TRBJ2-3, with D perhaps TRBD2 (5 bases). Germline V CDR1 and CDR2: SGHAT, FQNNGV. The V gene lost 5 bases and the J gene lost 3 bases, with 18 bases spanning the gap. The CDR3 extends over 16 amino acids.

This chain joins TRBV28 and TRBJ2-1, with D possibly TRBD1 on 5 matching bases. This CDR3 contains 16 residues. Trimming took off 4 bases at V and 0 bases at J, with 13 bases between the two ends. Per the germline V gene, CDR1 is MDHEN and CDR2 is SYDVKM. CDR3 in DNA: TGTGCCAGCAGTTCAACAATGGGGCCCTCCTACAATGAGCAGTTCTTC. Translating it yields CASSSTMGPSYNEQFF. Using reference TRBV28 and TRBJ2-1 for the parts outside the CDR3, the full variable domain is DVKVTQSSRYLVKRTGEKVFLECVQDMDHENMFWYRQDPGLGLRLIYFSYDVKMKEKGDIPEGYSVSREKKERFSLILESASTNQTSMYLCASSSTMGPSYNEQFFGPGTRLTVL.

Only one count was recorded for this clone. The chain employs TRBV27 and TRBJ1-2; 9 nucleotides align to TRBD1. J gave up 3 bases and V 3 bases, and 2 bases lay outside the gene matches. This CDR3 region has 14 residues. Germline CDR1 MNHEY, CDR2 SMNVEV (reference sequence). The CDR3 spells CASSFRDRDYGYTF. The CDR3, as DNA: TGTGCCAGCAGTTTCCGGGACAGGGACTATGGCTACACCTTC.

This chain joins TRBV28 and TRBJ1-2, with 8 nucleotides matching TRBD1. The CDR3 totals 12 residues. Germline-derived CDR1 and CDR2 are MDHEN and SYDVKM. V lost 7 bases, J lost 8 bases, and 6 bases stayed unmatched. The chain's CDR3 is CASTDRAKGYTF. CDR3 in DNA: TGTGCCAGCACGGACAGGGCAAAAGGCTACACCTTC.

This clone was recorded only once. The chain joins TRBV28 to TRBJ2-7, with a possible D match to TRBD1 (6 bases). Germline values: CDR1 MDHEN, CDR2 SYDVKM. The CDR3 spans 16 residues. Deletions cut 6 bases from V and 0 bases from J, with 18 bases between. In DNA form, the CDR3 reads TGTGCCAGCAGCCCAATCGACAGGTCAAGCTCCTACGAGCAGTACTTC. This sequence encodes CASSPIDRSSSYEQYF.

This chain connects TRBV7-8 to TRBJ2-1; D might be TRBD1 or TRBD2, each matching 5 bases. The CDR3 consists of 15 residues. The germline V gene encodes CDR1 SGHVS and CDR2 FQNEAQ. Trimming took 2 bases from V and 3 from J, leaving 11 bases between them. CDR3 sequence reads: CASSLTKGSYNEQFF. In DNA, the CDR3 is TGTGCCAGCAGCTTAACGAAGGGGAGCTACAATGAGCAGTTCTTC.

The chain couples TRBV7-2 to TRBJ2-3; TRBD2 might be the D (6 bases). The CDR3 contains 16 residues. Germline V lookup: CDR1 SGHTA, CDR2 FQGNSA. Deletions cut 5 bases from V and 3 bases from J, with 18 bases between. CDR3 amino acids: CASSTPAGLRTDTQYF. CDR3 sequence (DNA): TGTGCCAGCAGCACCCCCGCGGGGTTACGGACAGATACGCAGTATTTT.